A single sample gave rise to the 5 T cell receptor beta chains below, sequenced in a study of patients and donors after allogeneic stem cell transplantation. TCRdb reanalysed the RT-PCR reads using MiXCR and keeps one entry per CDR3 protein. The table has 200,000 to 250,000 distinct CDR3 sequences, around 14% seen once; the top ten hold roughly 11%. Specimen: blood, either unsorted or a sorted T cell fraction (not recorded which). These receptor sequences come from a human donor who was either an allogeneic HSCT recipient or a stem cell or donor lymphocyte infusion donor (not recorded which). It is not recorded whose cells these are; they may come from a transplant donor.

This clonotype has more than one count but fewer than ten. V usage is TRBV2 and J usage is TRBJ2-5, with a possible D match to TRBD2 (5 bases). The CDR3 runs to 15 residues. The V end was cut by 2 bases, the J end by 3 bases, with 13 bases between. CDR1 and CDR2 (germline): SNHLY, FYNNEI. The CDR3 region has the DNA TGTGCCAGCAGTGAACGGGGAGTCCCCAAAGAGACCCAGTACTTC. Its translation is CASSERGVPKETQYF.

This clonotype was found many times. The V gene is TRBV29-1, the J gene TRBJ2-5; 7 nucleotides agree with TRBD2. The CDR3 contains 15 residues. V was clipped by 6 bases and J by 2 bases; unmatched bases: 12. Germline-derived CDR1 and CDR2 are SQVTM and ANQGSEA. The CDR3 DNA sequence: TGCAGCGTGACTCCTAGCGGCGCCCGACAAGAGACCCAGTACTTC. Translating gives CSVTPSGARQETQYF.

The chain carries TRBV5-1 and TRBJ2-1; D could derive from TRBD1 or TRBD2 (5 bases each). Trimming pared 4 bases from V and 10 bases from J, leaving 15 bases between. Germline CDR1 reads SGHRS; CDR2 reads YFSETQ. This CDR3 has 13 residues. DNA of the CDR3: TGCGCCAGCAGCGGATTTCAGGGCGGGGAGCAGTTCTTC. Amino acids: CASSGFQGGEQFF.

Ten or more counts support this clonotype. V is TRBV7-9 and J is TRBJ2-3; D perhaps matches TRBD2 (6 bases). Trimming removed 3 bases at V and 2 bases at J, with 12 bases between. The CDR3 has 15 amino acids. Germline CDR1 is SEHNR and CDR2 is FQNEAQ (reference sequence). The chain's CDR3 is CASSFAGRLTDTQYF. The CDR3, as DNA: TGTGCCAGCAGCTTCGCGGGGAGACTCACAGATACGCAGTATTTT.

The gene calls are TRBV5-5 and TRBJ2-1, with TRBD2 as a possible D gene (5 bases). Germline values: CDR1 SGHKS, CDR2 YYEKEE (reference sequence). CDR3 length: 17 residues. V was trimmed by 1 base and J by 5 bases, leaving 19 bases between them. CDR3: CASSLSGAGLLNNEQFF. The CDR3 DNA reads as TGTGCCAGCAGCTTGTCCGGTGCCGGACTGCTGAACAATGAGCAGTTCTTC. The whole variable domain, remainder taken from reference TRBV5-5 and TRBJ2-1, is DAGVTQSPTHLIKTRGQQVTLRCSPISGHKSVSWYQQVLGQGPQFIFQYYEKEERGRGNFPDRFSARQFPNYSSELNVNALLLGDSALYLCASSLSGAGLLNNEQFFGPGTRLTVL.